What follows are 13 T cell receptor beta chains derived from one specimen sequenced in a study of T-cell memory formation after mild COVID-19. TCRdb ran MiXCR on the 5' RACE reads and lists one entry per CDR3 protein. The sample records some 120,000 distinct CDR3 sequences, about 15% being singletons. The sample taken for sequencing was PBMCs or a T cell subset sorted from them (not recorded which). Receptors originate from an adult woman who had mild COVID-19 (a few samples of this study predate the infection). Cell type and time point are not known.

The chain has TRBV12-3 or TRBV12-4 and TRBJ1-1; D is possibly TRBD1 (6 bases). Trimming removed 5 bases from V and 5 bases from J, with 18 bases in between. The CDR3 runs 15 residues. CDR3 in DNA: TGTGCCAGCAGTGTAAACCGGGGGCTTCGAACTGAAGCTTTCTTT. Translated, it gives CASSVNRGLRTEAFF.

This clonotype was seen more than once but under ten times. V and J are TRBV6-5 and TRBJ2-3, with 11 positions matching TRBD2. Germline CDR1 MNHEY, CDR2 SVGAGI. The junction had 16 bases not matched to a gene; V was cut back by 7 bases and J by 13 bases. The CDR3 covers 15 residues. CDR3 nucleotides: TGTGCCAGCACCCCTACTAGCGGGAGTCCGCATGAGGAGTATTTT. Residues: CASTPTSGSPHEEYF.

The V call is TRBV12-3 or TRBV12-4, the J call TRBJ1-4; D may be TRBD1 (6 bases). V was clipped by 6 bases and J by 7 bases, with 12 bases between them. The CDR3 is 13 residues long. This CDR3 is CASRGDNLEKLFF. CDR3 in DNA: TGTGCCAGCAGGGGGGACAACCTTGAAAAACTGTTTTTT.

The CDR3 region is CASNPSGRYNEQFF. The CDR3 DNA follows: TGTGCCAGCAACCCCAGCGGGAGGTACAATGAGCAGTTCTTC. The chain links TRBV12-3 or TRBV12-4 to TRBJ2-1; 9 bases are shared with TRBD2. Trimming cost V 7 bases and J 4 bases; bases outside gene matches: 5. The CDR3 is 14 residues long.

This sequence joins TRBV7-9 and TRBJ1-1; D gene uncertain. The CDR3 sequence is 12 residues long. V was trimmed by 3 bases and J by 8 bases, leaving 10 bases between them. Germline CDR1 is SEHNR and CDR2 is FQNEAQ (reference sequence). CDR3 in DNA: TGTGCCAGCAGCTTTGGGCGTTTGGAAGCTTTCTTT. Protein: CASSFGRLEAFF.

This clonotype was picked up a small number of times. V usage is TRBV12-3 or TRBV12-4 and J usage is TRBJ1-5, with D possibly being TRBD1 (5 bases). The CDR3 extends over 15 amino acids. Between the trimmed V and J ends, which lost 4 bases and 6 bases, there was a span of 16 bases. The CDR3 reads CASSSRQGGVQPQHF. The DNA for the CDR3 is TGTGCCAGCAGTTCCCGGCAGGGTGGGGTTCAGCCCCAGCATTTT.

This clonotype was seen a handful of times. The genes are TRBV5-1 and TRBJ2-7, with unresolved D. V was pared by 1 base and J by 9 bases, with 8 bases between. The CDR3 is 11 amino acids. Germline CDR1 reads SGHRS; CDR2 reads YFSETQ. CDR3 sequence: CASSLNWWQYF. In DNA, the CDR3 is TGCGCCAGCAGCTTGAATTGGTGGCAGTACTTC.

This clonotype was counted only a few times. The chain joins TRBV3-1 to TRBJ1-1, with D possibly TRBD1 on 5 matching bases. Germline V gives CDR1 LGHDT, CDR2 YNNKEL (reference sequence). The CDR3 loop spans 18 amino acids. V gave up 1 base and J gave up 0 bases, with 18 bases separating them. CDR3 protein: CASSQVVQGGVLNTEAFF. The CDR3 nucleotides read TGTGCCAGCAGCCAAGTTGTGCAGGGTGGTGTTCTGAACACTGAAGCTTTCTTT.

The rearrangement joins TRBV27 to TRBJ2-3; maybe TRBD2 (5 bases). V was trimmed by 4 bases and J by 3 bases, leaving 8 bases between them. Germline V gene data show CDR1 as MNHEY and CDR2 as SMNVEV (reference sequence). CDR3 length: 13 amino acids. The CDR3 loop is CASSWAGTDTQYF. In DNA form, the CDR3 reads TGTGCCAGCAGTTGGGCGGGTACAGATACGCAGTATTTT.

The chain is built from TRBV7-9 and TRBJ1-1; 8 nucleotides align to TRBD1. V lost 5 bases, J lost 4 bases, and 6 bases stayed unmatched. This CDR3 is 14 amino acids long. The germline CDR1 and CDR2 sequences are SEHNR and FQNEAQ (reference sequence). In DNA form, the CDR3 reads TGTGCCAGCAGCAAACAGGGGGAGGTCACTGAAGCTTTCTTT. Residues: CASSKQGEVTEAFF.

This clonotype was counted only a few times. The V and J genes are TRBV4-1 and TRBJ2-7; no clear D. CDR3 length equals 13 residues. Trimming cost V 3 bases and J 3 bases, with 9 bases left between them. Germline V gene sequence: CDR1 MGHRA, CDR2 YSYEKL. CDR3 DNA sequence: TGCGCCAGCAGCCATATCCCCAGCTACGAGCAGTACTTC. Translated, it gives CASSHIPSYEQYF.

The chain carries TRBV7-6 and TRBJ2-7, with D perhaps TRBD1 (6 bases). There are 14 residues in the CDR3. Germline assignment: CDR1 SGHVS and CDR2 FNYEAQ. The germline V and J ends were trimmed by 1 base and 4 bases, with 11 bases remaining between them. The CDR3 bases are TGTGCCAGCAGCTTAGGCCCAGGGGAGTACGAGCAGTACTTC. Amino acid sequence: CASSLGPGEYEQYF.

This clonotype was seen repeatedly, ten times or more. The V call is TRBV9, the J call TRBJ2-1, with 8 bases aligning to TRBD2. Germline CDR1 and CDR2: SGDLS and YYNGEE. The CDR3 spans 13 residues. Germline trimming cut 3 bases from V and 6 bases from J; bases unmatched to any gene: 2. CDR3 sequence (DNA): TGTGCCAGCAGCGCCGGGACTAGCAATGAGCAGTTCTTC. This encodes CASSAGTSNEQFF.